The 3 T cell receptor beta chains in this list originate from one sample, sequenced in a study of T-cell memory formation after mild COVID-19. TCRdb reprocessed the 5' RACE reads with MiXCR, giving one entry per CDR3 protein. The sample yields about 250,000 distinct CDR3 sequences, 15% to 19% seen once. The sequenced material came from PBMCs or a T cell subset sorted from them (not recorded which). These TCRs come from an adult woman who had mild COVID-19 (a few samples of this study predate the infection). Cell type and time point are not known.

In DNA form, the CDR3 reads TGTGCCAGCAGCCTCAATGCGGGACAGGGAAACGAGCAGTACTTC. As protein: CASSLNAGQGNEQYF. The chain links TRBV7-2 to TRBJ2-7; 9 bases are shared with TRBD1. V lost 5 bases and J lost 5; bases outside the gene matches: 10. The germline gives CDR1 SGHTA, CDR2 FQGNSA. This CDR3 region has 15 residues.

V usage is TRBV25-1 and J usage is TRBJ2-6; D not resolved. Between the trimmed V and J ends, which lost 3 bases and 0 bases, there was a span of 3 bases. The CDR3 has 14 amino acids. Germline V CDR1 and CDR2: MGHDK, SYGVNS. The CDR3 sequence is CASSEYSGANVLTF. The CDR3 DNA is TGTGCCAGCAGTGAGTACTCTGGGGCCAACGTCCTGACTTTC.

This CDR3 reads CASSLARLAGGTEQFF. The CDR3 DNA reads as TGTGCCAGCAGTTTAGCGCGACTAGCGGGGGGGACTGAGCAGTTCTTC. The V gene is TRBV12-3 or TRBV12-4, the J gene TRBJ2-1, with TRBD2 matching 14 bases. Trimming removed 0 bases from V and 9 bases from J; junction bases left unmatched: 4. The CDR3 has 16 residues.